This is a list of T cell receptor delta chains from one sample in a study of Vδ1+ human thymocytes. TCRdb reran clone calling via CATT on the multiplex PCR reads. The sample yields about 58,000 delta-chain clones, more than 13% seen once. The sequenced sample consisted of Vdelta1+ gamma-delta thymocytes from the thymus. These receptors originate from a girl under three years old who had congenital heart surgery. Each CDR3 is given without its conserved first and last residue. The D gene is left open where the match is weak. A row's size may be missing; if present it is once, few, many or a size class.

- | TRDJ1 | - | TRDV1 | ALGERAYYVSGAEYTDKLI
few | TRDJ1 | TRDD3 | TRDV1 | ALGEPSFNWGIGYTDKLI
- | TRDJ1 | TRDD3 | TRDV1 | ALGDAFPVLGDTDKLI
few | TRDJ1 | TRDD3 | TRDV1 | ALGDGVFLLFTGGTHTLTDKLI
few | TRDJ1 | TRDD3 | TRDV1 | ALGEGILGDTLYTDKLI
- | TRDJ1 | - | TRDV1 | ALGEPFSPTSNTDKLI
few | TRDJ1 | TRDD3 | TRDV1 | ALGELKSLGLPYWGTQRYTDKLI
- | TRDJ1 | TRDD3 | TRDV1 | ALGGSSSRWGNTDKLI
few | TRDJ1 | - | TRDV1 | ALGGCLPLAGISGCTDKLI
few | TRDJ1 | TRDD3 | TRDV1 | ALGGLEWDTLAYTDKLI
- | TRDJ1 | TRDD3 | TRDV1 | ALGPQTTGGGYALPYKLI
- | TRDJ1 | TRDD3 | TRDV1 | ALGEFITGLFPTEYWGIRRLI
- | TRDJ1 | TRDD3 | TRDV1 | ALGWPSRPPLPALSVLGRTDKLI
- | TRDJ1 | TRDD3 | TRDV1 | ALGPIGAVLGEDKLI
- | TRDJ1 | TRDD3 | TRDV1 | ALGELCVPPRTGGYAIDKLI
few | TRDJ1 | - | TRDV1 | ALGEFYDKLI
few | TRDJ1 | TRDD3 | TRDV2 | ACDTEALIRGILHMYTDKLI
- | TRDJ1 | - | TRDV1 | ALGELIPSGGCTDKLI
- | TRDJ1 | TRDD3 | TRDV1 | ALGELAPTGGYWYTDKLI
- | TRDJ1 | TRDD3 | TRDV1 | ALGEGLPKNWGIWNNKLI
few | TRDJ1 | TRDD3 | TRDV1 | ALGEIPAFRSGGYAWPYTDKLI
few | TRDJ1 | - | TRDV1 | ALGSFRQPVLGYPTDKLI
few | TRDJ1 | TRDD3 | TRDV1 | ALGPSITGGADKLI
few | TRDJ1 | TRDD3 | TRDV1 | ALLPPGGFATDKLI